These 30 T cell receptor beta chains were sequenced from one sample in a study of T cells after posttransplantation cyclophosphamide (dated by TCRdb to the mid-2010s). To prepare the library, the immunoSEQ multiplex PCR assay was applied. TCRdb provides this immuneACCESS table in a form limited to in-frame rearrangements. Some clones are lacking; in checked studies, under half of them reflect an unresolved V gene, and why the rest are absent is not known. For this sample the table reports 30,000 or so clones, with no clone seen just once. The ten largest clonotypes hold about 4.9% of the sample. Material: PBMCs. These receptor sequences come from a woman in her twenties or thirties in good health and a related stem cell transplant donor.

This rearrangement joins TRBV16 to TRBJ1-5, with D possibly being TRBD1 (5 bases). CDR3 length equals 15 residues. Germline assignment: CDR1 KGHSY and CDR2 FQNENV. Deletions cut 5 bases from V and 3 bases from J, with 14 bases between. For the CDR3, the DNA is TGTGCCAGCAGCGGCCCGGGACTGATCAATCAGCCCCAGCATTTT. It translates to CASSGPGLINQPQHF.

This clone was counted at least ten times. V gene TRBV28 combines with J gene TRBJ1-1, with TRBD1 matching over 8 bases. This CDR3 has 15 amino acids. Germline values: CDR1 MDHEN, CDR2 SYDVKM. The junction had 7 bases not matched to a gene; V was cut back by 2 bases and J by 5 bases. The CDR3 nucleotides are TGTGCCAGCAGTTTAGCCGGACAGGGAGGGACTGAAGCTTTCTTT. Translating gives CASSLAGQGGTEAFF.

This clone was recorded at least ten times. V is TRBV11-2 and J is TRBJ2-3; weak D call: TRBD2 (6 bases). Deletions cut 0 bases from V and 0 bases from J, with 7 bases between. Germline CDR1 SGHAT, CDR2 FQNNGV. CDR3 size: 15 residues. The CDR3, as DNA: TGTGCCAGCAGCTTAGATCGGGGGAGCACAGATACGCAGTATTTT. Residues: CASSLDRGSTDTQYF.

This clone was detected only a few times. The genes are TRBV29-1 and TRBJ1-1; TRBD1 matches at 7 bases. V lost 5 bases to trimming and J lost 0 bases; unmatched junction nucleotides: 3. The CDR3 runs to 13 residues. Germline loops: CDR1 SQVTM, CDR2 ANQGSEA. CDR3 loop: CSVRGRMNTEAFF. As DNA, the CDR3 is TGCAGCGTTAGGGGGCGTATGAACACTGAAGCTTTCTTT.

This clone was recorded at least ten times. The rearrangement links TRBV6-2 or TRBV6-3 to TRBJ1-2; no clear D gene. Germline values: CDR1 MNHEY, CDR2 SVGEGT. This CDR3 has 15 residues. V was shortened by 8 bases and J by 5 bases, with 21 bases between the two germline ends. This CDR3 is CASEGQAIRGYGYTF. In DNA, the CDR3 is TGTGCCAGCGAGGGCCAGGCCATCCGAGGGTATGGCTACACCTTC.

The table lists this clone with a few counts. The chain joins TRBV6-5 to TRBJ2-3; 8 nucleotides align to TRBD2. Germline V gene data show CDR1 as MNHEY and CDR2 as SVGAGI. Trimming took 2 bases from V and 5 from J; bases not matched to a gene: 9. This CDR3 is built from 16 residues. The CDR3 loop reads CASSYRASGLVDTQYF. The CDR3 nucleotides read TGTGCCAGCAGTTACAGGGCTAGCGGGTTGGTAGATACGCAGTATTTT.

The chain joins TRBV4-1 to TRBJ1-2; 10 nucleotides match TRBD1. The CDR3 totals 15 residues. V dropped 1 base and J dropped 7; count of bases not matched to a gene: 6. Germline V gene sequence: CDR1 MGHRA, CDR2 YSYEKL. The DNA of the CDR3 is TGCGCCAGCAGCCAAGGGACAGGGGGTGGGGGTGGCTACACCTTC. Translating it yields CASSQGTGGGGGYTF.

This clone came up many times. The chain recombines TRBV5-4 with TRBJ2-7; TRBD1 aligns across 8 bases. V lost 4 bases and J lost 2; bases outside the gene matches: 5. Germline V gives CDR1 SGHNT, CDR2 YYREEE (reference sequence). The CDR3 covers 14 residues. The CDR3 DNA reads as TGTGCCAGCAGCCTGAAGACAGGGGCCTACGAGCAGTACTTC. Its protein product is CASSLKTGAYEQYF.

In this sample, this clone turned up a few times. This chain joins TRBV30 and TRBJ1-2; the match to TRBD1 covers 11 bases. The V segment lost 3 bases and the J segment 10 bases; nucleotides outside the gene matches: 13. Per germline, CDR1 GTSNPN and CDR2 SVGIG (reference sequence). The CDR3 has 15 amino acids. The CDR3 nucleotides read TGTGCCTGGAGCCGGGACAGGGGGGATGTTACTTCCTACACCTTC. It codes for CAWSRDRGDVTSYTF.

CDR3 nucleotides: TGTGCCAGCAGCCCAATCGCGGTGGGCTACACCTTC. This gives the protein CASSPIAVGYTF. V is TRBV7-9 and J is TRBJ1-2; D call uncertain. Looked up from germline, CDR1 is SEHNR and CDR2 is FQNEAQ (reference sequence). This CDR3 is 12 amino acids long. Trimming stripped 5 bases from V and 8 bases from J, with 12 bases between.

This clone was observed a few times. The CDR3 is CASSLETGTGGAETQYF. DNA of the CDR3: TGTGCCAGCAGCTTAGAGACCGGGACAGGGGGCGCAGAGACCCAGTACTTC. The chain links TRBV7-6 to TRBJ2-5, with 12 bases identical to TRBD1. The trim removed 1 base at V and 4 bases at J, leaving 7 bases unmatched. The V gene's germline CDR1 is SGHVS and CDR2 FNYEAQ. The CDR3 extends over 17 amino acids. Variable domain in full (rest from reference TRBV7-6 and TRBJ2-5): GAGVSQSPRYKVTKRGQDVALRCDPISGHVSLYWYRQALGQGPEFLTYFNYEAQQDKSGLPNDRFSAERPEGSISTLTIQRTEQRDSAMYRCASSLETGTGGAETQYFGPGTRLLVL.

This clone was recorded many times. This sequence joins TRBV29-1 and TRBJ1-1; 7 positions match TRBD1. The CDR3 consists of 13 residues. Germline-derived CDR1 and CDR2 are SQVTM and ANQGSEA. Trimming took 6 bases from V and 3 from J; bases not matched to a gene: 7. The CDR3 loop reads CSVIQGLDTEAFF. In DNA, the CDR3 is TGCAGCGTAATACAGGGGTTAGACACTGAAGCTTTCTTT.

This clone was counted ten times or more. This chain uses TRBV19 with TRBJ1-2; D possibly corresponds to TRBD1 (6 bases). Deletions cut 5 bases from V and 4 bases from J, with 14 bases between. Per germline, CDR1 LNHDA and CDR2 SQIVND (reference sequence). The CDR3 totals 14 residues. The CDR3 DNA reads TGTGCCAGTAGTGACACAGGGTATCCCTATGGCTACACCTTC. Translating gives CASSDTGYPYGYTF.

This clone was seen a handful of times. The V and J genes are TRBV19 and TRBJ2-7; TRBD1 agrees at 11 bases. This CDR3 is built from 15 residues. After removal of 1 base from V and 3 bases from J, the junction contained 2 bases not matched to a gene. The germline V gene has CDR1 LNHDA and CDR2 SQIVND (reference sequence). The CDR3 bases are TGTGCCAGTAGTATAGCCGGGACAGGGGGCTACGAGCAGTACTTC. The encoded protein is CASSIAGTGGYEQYF.

This clone has a count of ten or more. This sequence joins TRBV6-5 and TRBJ2-2; 8 nucleotides align to TRBD1. The junction had 6 bases not matched to a gene; V was cut back by 6 bases and J by 3 bases. The CDR3 length is 15 residues. Germline V lookup: CDR1 MNHEY, CDR2 SVGAGI. CDR3 sequence reads: CASSKDRVDTGELFF. The CDR3 nucleotides read TGTGCCAGCAGCAAGGACAGGGTGGACACCGGGGAGCTGTTTTTT.

This clone was recorded at least ten times. The chain has TRBV6-4 and TRBJ1-1; a possible D gene is TRBD1 (6 bases). V gave up 6 bases and J gave up 3 bases, with 14 bases separating them. This CDR3 contains 14 residues. Germline V CDR1 and CDR2: MRHNA, SNTAGT. Here the CDR3 DNA reads TGTGCCAGCAGGACTACAGGGAGGGACACTGAAGCTTTCTTT. Protein product: CASRTTGRDTEAFF.

The sample holds many counts of this clone. The V and J genes are TRBV7-2 and TRBJ2-7, with 10 bases fitting TRBD2. The germline V gene has CDR1 SGHTA and CDR2 FQGNSA. After removal of 10 bases from V and 0 bases from J, the junction contained 6 bases not matched to a gene. The CDR3 contains 14 residues. CDR3 sequence: CATELAGNSYEQYF. The CDR3 nucleotides are TGTGCCACAGAACTAGCGGGGAACTCCTACGAGCAGTACTTC.

This clone was seen at least ten times. The J gene is TRBJ1-1, the V gene TRBV6-2 or TRBV6-3; D not resolved. Trimming took off 6 bases at V and 7 bases at J, with 12 bases between the two ends. There are 12 residues in the CDR3. From germline, CDR1 is MNHEY and CDR2 SVGEGT. The CDR3 DNA reads as TGTGCCAGCAGCTTGACACTTTATGAAGCTTTCTTT. Protein product: CASSLTLYEAFF.

This clone was recorded a few times. This chain links TRBV5-1 with TRBJ2-3; 7 bases map to TRBD1. Germline V gene data show CDR1 as SGHRS and CDR2 as YFSETQ. Trimming at V came to 4 bases and at J to 4 bases, leaving 9 bases not matched to a gene. The CDR3 length is 15 residues. CDR3 amino acids: CASSMGDRKPDTQYF. CDR3 DNA sequence: TGCGCCAGCAGCATGGGGGACAGAAAGCCAGATACGCAGTATTTT.

In its sample, this clone was seen many times. The CDR3 sequence: CASSPRGYSNQPQHF. The CDR3, as DNA: TGTGCCAGCAGTCCCAGGGGATATAGCAATCAGCCCCAGCATTTT. The chain has TRBV12-3 or TRBV12-4 and TRBJ1-5; D might be TRBD1 (6 bases). The CDR3 is 15 residues long. V gave up 5 bases and J gave up 0 bases, with 11 bases separating them.

This clone was seen ten or more times. The same CDR3 also results from other DNA sequences found in this sample. The V and J genes are TRBV6-1 and TRBJ1-1, with TRBD1 identical over 7 bases. The CDR3 consists of 13 residues. Germline V lookup: CDR1 MNHNS, CDR2 SASEGT. Unmatched junction bases numbered 4, after V lost 4 bases and J lost 5 bases. This CDR3 reads CASSGQGDTEAFF. The CDR3 DNA reads TGTGCCAGCAGTGGACAGGGAGATACTGAAGCTTTCTTT.

There are many counts of this clone. CDR3 DNA: TGTGCCAGAAGCTTGGACAGGGCCCCCTATTCCTCTAGCACAGATACGCAGTATTTT. This codes for CARSLDRAPYSSSTDTQYF. The J gene is TRBJ2-3, the V gene TRBV5-3; the D gene is possibly TRBD1 (6 bases). TRBV5-3 is an ORF; its function is uncertain. The CDR3 runs 19 residues. V lost 0 bases and J lost 0, with 20 bases in between.

This clone has more than one count but fewer than ten. The chain uses TRBV29-1 and TRBJ1-1, with 9 bases identical to TRBD1. CDR1 SQVTM and CDR2 ANQGSEA come from the germline V gene. The CDR3 extends over 14 amino acids. Trimming removed 7 bases from V and 5 bases from J; junction bases left unmatched: 11. The CDR3 DNA sequence: TGCAGCGCTGTCCCCGGACAGGGGTCGACTGAAGCTTTCTTT. Its protein product is CSAVPGQGSTEAFF. The full variable domain, in which reference TRBV29-1 and TRBJ1-1 provide the parts outside the CDR3, is SAVISQKPSRDICQRGTSLTIQCQVDSQVTMMFWYRQQPGQSLTLIATANQGSEATYESGFVIDKFPISRPNLTFSTLTVSNMSPEDSSIYLCSAVPGQGSTEAFFGQGTRLTVV.

Only a few counts were recorded for this clone. CDR3 in amino acids: CATSALWRLLSTDTQYF. The CDR3 DNA reads TGTGCCACCAGTGCCTTGTGGCGGCTCCTTAGCACAGATACGCAGTATTTT. The rearrangement links TRBV24-1 to TRBJ2-3; D is undetermined. V was clipped by 5 bases and J by 0 bases, with 17 bases between them. The CDR3 is 17 amino acids. Per germline, CDR1 KGHDR and CDR2 SFDVKD.

Many counts were recorded for this clone. V gene TRBV5-1 combines with J gene TRBJ1-1, with a weak D call TRBD1 (6 bases). This CDR3 region has 15 residues. The germline V gene encodes CDR1 SGHRS and CDR2 YFSETQ. V lost 0 bases and J lost 1, with 10 bases in between. In DNA form, the CDR3 reads TGCGCCAGCAGCTTGGCACAGGGCTCGAACACTGAAGCTTTCTTT. Its protein is CASSLAQGSNTEAFF.

The table lists this clone with many counts. The J gene is TRBJ2-1, the V gene TRBV18, with D perhaps matching TRBD2 (7 bases). The CDR3 has 15 residues. The germline V gene has CDR1 KGHSH and CDR2 LQKENI. V lost 6 bases and J 3 bases, leaving 15 bases between the germline ends. CDR3 bases: TGTGCCAGCTCCCCCGGGGGGACAAACTACAATGAGCAGTTCTTC. It encodes CASSPGGTNYNEQFF.

This clone occurred many times. The CDR3 DNA sequence: TGCGCCAGCAGCCAAAGCTCAGGGGAAACTGGCTACACCTTC. Amino acids: CASSQSSGETGYTF. The gene calls are TRBV5-1 and TRBJ1-2, with a weak D call TRBD1 (6 bases). V was trimmed by 4 bases and J by 7 bases, leaving 17 bases between them. CDR1 and CDR2 (germline): SGHRS, YFSETQ. The CDR3 sequence is 14 residues long.

This clone was seen many times. This chain uses TRBV19 with TRBJ1-2, with 9 bases aligning to TRBD1. V trimming: 3 bases; J trimming: 8 bases; junction bases outside the gene matches: 4. This CDR3 has 13 residues. Germline V gene data show CDR1 as LNHDA and CDR2 as SQIVND (reference sequence). CDR3 residues: CASSMGQGFGYTF. CDR3 nucleotide sequence: TGTGCCAGTAGTATGGGACAGGGTTTCGGCTACACCTTC.

This clone was picked up a small number of times. The chain carries TRBV12-3 or TRBV12-4 and TRBJ1-2, with 9 nucleotides matching TRBD1. Trimming removed 6 bases from V and 4 bases from J; junction bases left unmatched: 9. This CDR3 has 15 amino acids. The CDR3 region has the DNA TGTGCCAGCAGGGAAACAGGGGGCGCGGGCTATGGCTACACCTTC. Translating it yields CASRETGGAGYGYTF.

The chain carries TRBV18 and TRBJ2-5; TRBD2 aligns across 13 bases. Trimming cost V 3 bases and J 6 bases; bases outside gene matches: 7. Per germline, CDR1 KGHSH and CDR2 LQKENI. The length of the CDR3 is 16 residues. CDR3 protein: CASSPGLAGVLKTQYF. The CDR3 region has the DNA TGTGCCAGCTCACCTGGACTAGCGGGGGTCCTAAAGACCCAGTACTTC.